The table lists the clone carrying this TCR beta chain with many counts. Trimming removed 0 bases from V and 7 bases from J; junction bases left unmatched: 7. Germline V gene data show CDR1 as LGHNA and CDR2 as YNFKEQ. The CDR3 totals 15 residues. The data derive from a study of blood T cell repertoires in COVID-19. Produced via immunoSEQ multiplex PCR; TCRdb's table is partial and in-frame only. Here the sample spans 190,000 or so clones, over 70% being singletons. Input material: peripheral blood. The TCR comes from a middle-aged man with active or convalescent COVID-19. V usage is TRBV4-2 and J usage is TRBJ2-7, with TRBD2 matching over 9 bases. The CDR3 sequence: CASSQEGAGGGEQYF. CDR3 DNA sequence: TGTGCCAGCAGCCAAGAGGGAGCGGGAGGTGGTGAGCAGTACTTC.